A selection of T cell receptor beta chains follows, all from one sample in a study of long-term antiretroviral therapy in people with HIV. TCRdb keeps only in-frame clones here, not all; method: immunoSEQ multiplex PCR. This table holds approximately 26,000 clones, about 87% found once. The sequencing here drew on unsorted PBMCs, taken 1.8 years after starting antiretroviral therapy. The receptors here all came from a young woman with HIV. Each CDR3 is given with its conserved first and last residue. A D gene is named only where the DNA matches it firmly. Clone size is not always given. Where it is, it says once, few, many or a class for expanded clones.

J: TRBJ2-7; size: -; D: TRBD1; V: TRBV5-4; DNA: TGTGCCAGCAGCCCCCGGGACAGAAGCTCCTACGAGCAGTACTTC; CDR3: CASSPRDRSSYEQYF
J: TRBJ2-3; size: -; D: -; V: TRBV10-1; DNA: TGCGCCAGCAGTGATCTAGATTCAGATACGCAGTATTTT; CDR3: CASSDLDSDTQYF
J: TRBJ2-5; size: once; D: TRBD2; V: TRBV11-2; DNA: TGTGCCAGCAGCGACACCTGGCGGGAGGAGTCGGGAGGAGAGACCCAGTACTTC; CDR3: CASSDTWREESGGETQYF
J: TRBJ2-7; size: -; D: -; V: TRBV28; DNA: TGTGCCAGCAGCAAGCCGGGCACCATTTCCGAGCAGTACTTC; CDR3: CASSKPGTISEQYF
J: TRBJ1-1; size: once; D: -; V: TRBV7-8; DNA: TGTGCCAGCAGCCATCAGTCGGCAAATGAAGCTTTCTTT; CDR3: CASSHQSANEAFF
J: TRBJ1-2; size: -; D: -; V: TRBV5-6; DNA: TGTGCCAGCAGCTTGGGGGGGGAAGTAAGTGGCTACACCTTC; CDR3: CASSLGGEVSGYTF
J: TRBJ1-1; size: -; D: -; V: TRBV5-1; DNA: TGCGCCAGCAGCTTGGAATTTATGAACACTGAAGCTTTCTTT; CDR3: CASSLEFMNTEAFF
J: TRBJ2-1; size: -; D: TRBD2; V: TRBV2; DNA: TGTGCCAGCAAATCTATTGGGAGTAGCGGGGCCAAGAGCTACAATGAGCAGTTCTTC; CDR3: CASKSIGSSGAKSYNEQFF
J: TRBJ2-5; size: -; D: -; V: TRBV6-5; DNA: TGTGCCGTTGGATCCAGGGGACCCTCGCCCCAGTACTTC; CDR3: CAVGSRGPSPQYF
J: TRBJ2-6; size: -; D: TRBD1; V: TRBV5-1; DNA: TGCGCCAGTAACCCGGGACAGGTTGTCTCTGGGGCCAACGTCCTGACTTTC; CDR3: CASNPGQVVSGANVLTF
J: TRBJ1-1; size: -; D: TRBD1; V: TRBV5-1; DNA: TGCGCCAGCAGCGGGACAGTTACGATGAACACTGAAGCTTTCTTT; CDR3: CASSGTVTMNTEAFF
J: TRBJ2-7; size: -; D: -; V: TRBV5-4; DNA: TGTGCCAGCAGCTTGGATTACGGCGCGGGCTACGAGCAGTACTTC; CDR3: CASSLDYGAGYEQYF
J: TRBJ2-1; size: few; D: TRBD2; V: TRBV9; DNA: TGTGCCAGCAGCGGAGCCCTAGCGGGGTCGTCCTACAATGAGCAGTTCTTC; CDR3: CASSGALAGSSYNEQFF
J: TRBJ2-2; size: -; D: -; V: TRBV9; DNA: TGTGCCAGCAGCGTAGATACGGGTAACACCGGGGAGCTGTTTTTT; CDR3: CASSVDTGNTGELFF
J: TRBJ2-2; size: -; D: -; V: TRBV4-1; DNA: TGCGCCAGCAGCCAAGAGGGCAGGAACACCGGGGAGCTGTTTTTT; CDR3: CASSQEGRNTGELFF
J: TRBJ2-5; size: -; D: -; V: TRBV4-1; DNA: TGCGCCAGCAGCCAAGATCTGGGCGGGGCGGGGAGACTCCAAGAGACCCAGTACTTC; CDR3: CASSQDLGGAGRLQETQYF
J: TRBJ2-2; size: once; D: -; V: TRBV13; DNA: TGTGCCAGCAGCTCCCGGGACACATCACCCGGGGAGCTGTTTTTT; CDR3: CASSSRDTSPGELFF
J: TRBJ2-2; size: -; D: TRBD2; V: TRBV5-4; DNA: TGTGCCAGCAGCTTGGTGGCGGGAGACACCGGGGAGCTGTTTTTT; CDR3: CASSLVAGDTGELFF
J: TRBJ2-7; size: few; D: TRBD2; V: TRBV2; DNA: TGTGCCAGCAGTGAGTTGATTGTGGGAGGGGACGAGCAGTACTTC; CDR3: CASSELIVGGDEQYF
J: TRBJ2-1; size: -; D: TRBD2; V: TRBV4-3; DNA: TGCGCCAGCAGCCAAGATAATATTTTGGGCGGGAGGGCCCCCTACAATGAGCAGTTCTTC; CDR3: CASSQDNILGGRAPYNEQFF
J: TRBJ2-1; size: -; D: -; V: TRBV2; DNA: TGTGCCAGCAGTGAACCATACTCGTCCTGGGCCTCCTACAATGAGCAGTTCTTC; CDR3: CASSEPYSSWASYNEQFF
J: TRBJ1-1; size: -; D: -; V: TRBV11-3; DNA: TGTGCCAGCAGCTTAGATTCAGGGATGAACACTGAAGCTTTCTTT; CDR3: CASSLDSGMNTEAFF
J: TRBJ1-5; size: few; D: TRBD1; V: TRBV5-3; DNA: TGTGCCAGAAGCTACGACAGGGGTTGTCAGCCCCAGCATTTT; CDR3: CARSYDRGCQPQHF
J: TRBJ2-7; size: -; D: -; V: TRBV29-1; DNA: TGCAGCGTTGGTACGCGGACCAGGGCGGAAGAGCAGTACTTC; CDR3: CSVGTRTRAEEQYF
J: TRBJ2-1; size: -; D: -; V: TRBV9; DNA: TGTGCCAGCAGCTACCACCCCAGGGCGCTCCACGATGACAATGAGCAGTTCTTC; CDR3: CASSYHPRALHDDNEQFF
J: TRBJ1-2; size: -; D: -; V: TRBV15; DNA: TGTGCCACCAGCAGAGGAGTGGGGACATTCGGATACACCTTC; CDR3: CATSRGVGTFGYTF
J: TRBJ2-5; size: -; D: TRBD1; V: TRBV5-5; DNA: TGTGCCAGCAGCTCCTTTTCCGGGACAGAAAGAGCGTACCAAGAGACCCAGTACTTC; CDR3: CASSSFSGTERAYQETQYF
J: TRBJ2-1; size: once; D: -; V: TRBV7-8; DNA: TGTGCCAGCAGCGTTGGACACGAGTACAATGAGCAGTTCTTC; CDR3: CASSVGHEYNEQFF
J: TRBJ1-5; size: -; D: -; V: TRBV27; DNA: TGTGCCAGCAGTCCCAGAAATCAGCCCCAGCATTTT; CDR3: CASSPRNQPQHF
J: TRBJ2-5; size: -; D: -; V: TRBV28; DNA: TGTGCCAGCAGTTTATACTCCCCAAGAACCTCCCGGGAGACCCAGTACTTC; CDR3: CASSLYSPRTSRETQYF
J: TRBJ2-2; size: -; D: -; V: TRBV9; DNA: TGTGCCAGCGAAGGGACCGCGAACACCGGGGAGCTGTTTTTT; CDR3: CASEGTANTGELFF
J: TRBJ1-1; size: few; D: TRBD1; V: TRBV19; DNA: TGTGCCAGTAAGCAGGGGGGCACTGAAGCTTTCTTT; CDR3: CASKQGGTEAFF
J: TRBJ1-6; size: -; D: TRBD1; V: TRBV11-2; DNA: TGTGCCAGCAGCTCCCGACAGGGGGAATGGTCACCCCTCCACTTT; CDR3: CASSSRQGEWSPLHF
J: TRBJ1-2; size: once; D: -; V: TRBV5-5; DNA: TGTGCCAGCAGCCAGCAACAGGGAGAACATGGCTACACCTTC; CDR3: CASSQQQGEHGYTF
J: TRBJ2-2; size: -; D: TRBD2; V: TRBV6-6; DNA: TGTGCCAGCAGTTACTTACTAGCGGGGAACACCGGGGAGCTGTTTTTT; CDR3: CASSYLLAGNTGELFF
J: TRBJ2-7; size: -; D: TRBD2; V: TRBV5-1; DNA: TGCGCCAGCAGCTCTAGCGGAGACTCCTACGAGCAGTACTTC; CDR3: CASSSSGDSYEQYF
J: TRBJ2-1; size: -; D: TRBD1; V: TRBV19; DNA: TGTGCCAGTAGTATCACACAGGGGACCCTTTACAATGAGCAGTTCTTC; CDR3: CASSITQGTLYNEQFF
J: TRBJ1-2; size: -; D: -; V: TRBV15; DNA: TGTGCCACCAGCAGAGAGGCCAGCCTAAGGAGCTACACCTTC; CDR3: CATSREASLRSYTF
J: TRBJ1-4; size: -; D: TRBD1; V: TRBV27; DNA: TGTGCCAGCAGTGCCGACAGGGCGGGTGAAAAACTGTTTTTT; CDR3: CASSADRAGEKLFF
J: TRBJ2-7; size: -; D: TRBD2; V: TRBV11-2; DNA: TGTGCCAGCAGCTCCTCGCTAGCGGGAGGGGCCTACGAGCAGTACTTC; CDR3: CASSSSLAGGAYEQYF
J: TRBJ2-7; size: -; D: -; V: TRBV4-1; DNA: TGCGCCAGCAGCCAAGTACGCGGCGGTTCCTACGAGCAGTACTTC; CDR3: CASSQVRGGSYEQYF
J: TRBJ2-2; size: -; D: TRBD1; V: TRBV28; DNA: TGTGCCAGCACGAGGACAGGGCCTACCGGGGAGCTGTTTTTT; CDR3: CASTRTGPTGELFF
J: TRBJ1-1; size: few; D: -; V: TRBV5-1; DNA: TGCGCCAGCAGGTGGGGGGACACTGAAGCTTTCTTT; CDR3: CASRWGDTEAFF
J: TRBJ2-2; size: once; D: TRBD2; V: TRBV7-2; DNA: TGTGCCAGCAGCTTAGAGGCTAGCGGGAGGGCCTCGAGCACCGGGGAGCTGTTTTTT; CDR3: CASSLEASGRASSTGELFF
J: TRBJ2-5; size: -; D: TRBD1; V: TRBV29-1; DNA: TGCAGCGTTCCCCGAGACAGGGAACAAGAGACCCAGTACTTC; CDR3: CSVPRDREQETQYF
J: TRBJ2-7; size: -; D: TRBD2; V: TRBV6-6; DNA: TGTGCCAGCAGTGTCACTAGCGGCAGCTCCTACGAGCAGTACTTC; CDR3: CASSVTSGSSYEQYF
J: TRBJ1-4; size: -; D: TRBD1; V: TRBV6-5; DNA: TGTGCCAGCAGTTCACCCCACAGGGGTAATGAAAAACTGTTTTTT; CDR3: CASSSPHRGNEKLFF
J: TRBJ2-3; size: -; D: TRBD1; V: TRBV28; DNA: TGTGCCAGCAGCCTCGGACAGGGGGCCTCAGATACGCAGTATTTT; CDR3: CASSLGQGASDTQYF
J: TRBJ2-3; size: once; D: -; V: TRBV14; DNA: TGTGCCAGCAGCCAATACAGGGAATTGGTGGCGCAGTATTTT; CDR3: CASSQYRELVAQYF